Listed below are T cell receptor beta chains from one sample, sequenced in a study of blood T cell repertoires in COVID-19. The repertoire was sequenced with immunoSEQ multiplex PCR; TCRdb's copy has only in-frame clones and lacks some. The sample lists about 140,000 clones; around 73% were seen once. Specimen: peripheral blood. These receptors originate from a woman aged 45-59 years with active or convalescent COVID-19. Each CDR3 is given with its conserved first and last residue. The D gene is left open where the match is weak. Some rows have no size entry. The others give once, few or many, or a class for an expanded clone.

CASSFVSGGAVDTQYF TGTGCCAGCAGCTTTGTCAGCGGGGGTGCGGTAGATACGCAGTATTTT few TRBV11-1 TRBD2 TRBJ2-3
CASSPWTSGANEQFF TGTGCCAGCAGCCCTTGGACTAGCGGGGCCAATGAGCAGTTCTTC . TRBV9 TRBD2 TRBJ2-1
CAWSFRALRETQYF TGTGCCTGGAGTTTTAGAGCCCTACGGGAGACCCAGTACTTC . TRBV30 . TRBJ2-5
CASSLERGWEKLFF TGTGCCAGCAGCTTAGAGCGGGGGTGGGAAAAACTGTTTTTT . TRBV7-2 . TRBJ1-4
CASSPGRGSGTDTQYF TGTGCCAGCAGCCCGGGTCGCGGTAGCGGCACAGATACGCAGTATTTT once TRBV5-4 . TRBJ2-3
CASSPRTTSGRATGELFF TGTGCCAGCAGTCCTCGAACAACTAGCGGGAGGGCCACCGGGGAGCTGTTTTTT . TRBV6-6 TRBD2 TRBJ2-2
CASTKGGGSSYEQYF TGTGCCAGCACCAAGGGAGGGGGGAGCTCCTACGAGCAGTACTTC . TRBV9 . TRBJ2-7
CASSFMNTEAFF TGTGCCAGCAGCTTTATGAACACTGAAGCTTTCTTT . TRBV11-2 . TRBJ1-1
CASRPGSGGSTDTQYF TGTGCCAGCAGGCCCGGTAGCGGGGGGAGCACAGATACGCAGTATTTT once TRBV7-2 TRBD2 TRBJ2-3
CASSLLGATNEKLFF TGTGCCAGCAGCTTGCTGGGGGCCACTAATGAAAAACTGTTTTTT . TRBV5-6 . TRBJ1-4
CASRSVLQETQYF TGTGCCAGCAGATCGGTGCTTCAAGAGACCCAGTACTTC . TRBV7-2 . TRBJ2-5
CASSPSPGHLHNEQFF TGTGCCAGCAGCCCATCCCCGGGTCACTTGCACAATGAGCAGTTCTTC . TRBV6-2/TRBV6-3 . TRBJ2-1
CASSRQGVSRDTQYF TGTGCCAGCAGCCGACAGGGAGTTTCAAGAGATACGCAGTATTTT . TRBV5-6 TRBD1 TRBJ2-3
CASSLGAGQANYGYTF TGCGCCAGCAGCTTGGGGGCGGGACAGGCTAACTATGGCTACACCTTC . TRBV5-1 TRBD1 TRBJ1-2